This T cell receptor (beta chain) came from a study of PD-1 blockade in classical Hodgkin lymphoma. Study observations and caveats: Healthy donors were reported to have higher baseline TCR diversity than newly diagnosed patients. Diversity in CD4+ TCRs, unlike that measured in CD8+ TCRs, had risen significantly by C4D1.

On this clone itself: Its specificity is unknown.

Every single patient, without exception, relapsed after autologous stem cell transplantation, and brentuximab vedotin exposure varied. Best overall response was complete response, partial response or progressive disease in these relapsed/refractory classical Hodgkin lymphoma patients. Data came from immunoSEQ multiplex PCR; TCRdb stores just in-frame clones and leaves some out. The sample includes 55,000 to 60,000 clones, about 91% of them seen just once. The material sequenced was peripheral blood mononuclear cells (PBMCs), taken before the second cycle of nivolumab. The receptor's source is a human donor with classical Hodgkin lymphoma.

The CDR3 sequence: CASSRTGGPSGANVLTF. CDR3 sequence (DNA): TGTGCCAGCAGCCGGACAGGGGGCCCCTCTGGGGCCAACGTCCTGACTTTC. The V and J genes are TRBV25-1 and TRBJ2-6; TRBD1 aligns across 11 bases. Germline lookup yields CDR1 MGHDK and CDR2 SYGVNS. The CDR3 consists of 17 residues. V was pared by 6 bases and J by 0 bases, with 4 bases of the junction left unmatched.